These 8 T cell receptor beta chains came from one sample sequenced in a study of response to subunit inactivated influenza vaccine. Using its own MiXCR run on the RT-PCR reads, TCRdb lists one record per CDR3 protein. The sample carries around 850,000 distinct CDR3 sequences, approximately 18% recorded once. Sample: PBMCs from blood, taken about 5 days after vaccination. These receptors were taken from a man aged 45-65 years who received an inactivated influenza vaccine.

The CDR3 DNA follows: TGTGCCAGCAAGAAGGCGTTAACCGGGGAGCTGTTTTTT. Translated: CASKKALTGELFF. V usage is TRBV6-1 and J usage is TRBJ2-2; D unclear. This CDR3 comprises 13 residues. V was trimmed by 7 bases and J by 5 bases, leaving 11 bases between them. The germline V gene encodes CDR1 MNHNS and CDR2 SASEGT.

The sample holds a few counts of this clonotype. This chain uses TRBV14 with TRBJ2-1; D is possibly TRBD1 or TRBD2 (6 bases each). The ends were cut back, 2 bases at V and 7 bases at J, with 18 bases in the middle. The CDR3 totals 16 residues. Germline V lookup: CDR1 SGHDN, CDR2 FVKESK. The CDR3 DNA follows: TGTGCCAGCAGCCAACTGGGGGGCCCAACACTAAATGAGCAGTTCTTC. Translated: CASSQLGGPTLNEQFF.

J is TRBJ2-1 and V is TRBV4-1; 8 nucleotides agree with TRBD2. The J segment lost 6 bases and the V segment lost 3 bases, leaving 7 bases of the junction unmatched. The CDR3 is made up of 15 amino acids. CDR1 MGHRA and CDR2 YSYEKL come from the germline V gene. CDR3 nucleotides: TGCGCCAGCAGCCACCCGGGACTAGGGCGCAATGAGCAGTTCTTC. It specifies CASSHPGLGRNEQFF.

At least ten counts were recorded for this clonotype. The chain recombines TRBV29-1 with TRBJ2-1, with 7 bases fitting TRBD1. The CDR3 is 15 residues long. The germline V gene has CDR1 SQVTM and CDR2 ANQGSEA. The ends lost 7 bases at V and 0 bases at J; junction bases unmatched: 9. The CDR3 region is CSAGDRTTSYNEQFF. The CDR3 nucleotides are TGCAGCGCCGGGGACAGAACCACCTCCTACAATGAGCAGTTCTTC.

In the case of this clonotype: A much more abundant neighbour one base away suggests this may be a read error. J is TRBJ1-1 and V is TRBV10-3; TRBD1 might be the D (5 bases). Germline-derived CDR1 and CDR2 are ENHRY and SYGVKD. Trimming removed 4 bases at V and 1 base at J, with 7 bases between. The CDR3 runs 13 residues. The chain's CDR3 is CAISATANTEAFF. For the CDR3, the DNA is TGTGCCATCAGTGCGACAGCGAACACTGAAGCTTTCTTT.

At least ten counts were recorded for this clonotype. This chain uses TRBV5-1 with TRBJ2-7; a weak D match, TRBD2 (5 bases). The CDR3 length is 14 residues. The ends were cut back, 4 bases at V and 3 bases at J, with 14 bases in the middle. Germline V gene lookup returns CDR1 SGHRS and CDR2 YFSETQ. The CDR3 DNA sequence: TGCGCCAGCAGCATTTCCGGAGGCAGCTACGAGCAGTACTTC. It codes for CASSISGGSYEQYF.

This clonotype came up many times. The chain is built from TRBV27 and TRBJ1-1; 12 bases are shared with TRBD1. Germline values: CDR1 MNHEY, CDR2 SMNVEV (reference sequence). The CDR3 consists of 15 residues. V shed 5 bases, J shed 5 bases, and the junction held 6 bases outside the gene matches. CDR3 DNA sequence: TGTGCCAGCAGTGGGGGGACAGGGGGCGGAACTGAAGCTTTCTTT. Residues: CASSGGTGGGTEAFF.

V usage is TRBV12-3 or TRBV12-4 and J usage is TRBJ2-7, with 9 bases matching TRBD2. V trimming: 6 bases; J trimming: 3 bases; junction bases outside the gene matches: 9. CDR3 length: 15 amino acids. The CDR3 DNA reads as TGTGCCAGCAGCCCCGGGACTAGCTTGATCTACGAGCAGTACTTC. This gives the protein CASSPGTSLIYEQYF.